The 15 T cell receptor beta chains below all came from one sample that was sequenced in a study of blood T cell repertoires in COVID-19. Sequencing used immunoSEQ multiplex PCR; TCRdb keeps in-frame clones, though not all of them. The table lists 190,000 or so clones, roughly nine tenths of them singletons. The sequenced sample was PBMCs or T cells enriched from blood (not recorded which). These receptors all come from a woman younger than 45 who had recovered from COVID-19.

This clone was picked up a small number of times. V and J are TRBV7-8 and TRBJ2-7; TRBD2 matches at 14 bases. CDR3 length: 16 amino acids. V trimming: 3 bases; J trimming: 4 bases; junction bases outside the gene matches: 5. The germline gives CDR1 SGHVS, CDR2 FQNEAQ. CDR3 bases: TGTGCCAGCAGCTTGGGACTAGCGGGGGAAGTTTACGAGCAGTACTTC. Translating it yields CASSLGLAGEVYEQYF.

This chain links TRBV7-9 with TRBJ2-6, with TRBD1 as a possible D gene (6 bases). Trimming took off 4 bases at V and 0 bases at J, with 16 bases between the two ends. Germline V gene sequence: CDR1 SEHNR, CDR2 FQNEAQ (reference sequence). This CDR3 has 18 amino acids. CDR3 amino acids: CASSSSRQEYSGANVLTF. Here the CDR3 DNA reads TGTGCCAGCAGCTCCTCAAGACAGGAATACTCTGGGGCCAACGTCCTGACTTTC.

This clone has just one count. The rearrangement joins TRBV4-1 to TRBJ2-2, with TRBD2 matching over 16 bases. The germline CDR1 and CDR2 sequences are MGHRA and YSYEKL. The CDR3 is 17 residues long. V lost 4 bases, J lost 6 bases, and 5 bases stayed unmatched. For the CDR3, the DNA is TGCGCCAGCAGCCCGGGACTAGCGGGAGGGCGCGCCGGGGAGCTGTTTTTT. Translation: CASSPGLAGGRAGELFF.

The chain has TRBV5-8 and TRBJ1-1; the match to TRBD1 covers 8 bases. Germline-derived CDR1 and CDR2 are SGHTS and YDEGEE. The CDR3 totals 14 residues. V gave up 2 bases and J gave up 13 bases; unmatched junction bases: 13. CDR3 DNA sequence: TGTGCCAGCAGCTTTGACAGGGGAGGGTCCTACTTTTTCTTT. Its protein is CASSFDRGGSYFFF.

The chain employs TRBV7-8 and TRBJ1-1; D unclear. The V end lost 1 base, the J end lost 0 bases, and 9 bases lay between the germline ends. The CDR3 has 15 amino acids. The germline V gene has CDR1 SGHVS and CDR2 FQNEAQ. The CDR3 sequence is CASSLGSSVNTEAFF. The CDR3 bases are TGTGCCAGCAGCTTAGGTTCGTCGGTGAACACTGAAGCTTTCTTT.

The CDR3 protein is CASSRLAEGADTQYF. CDR3 nucleotides: TGCGCCAGCAGTCGACTAGCGGAGGGAGCAGATACGCAGTATTTT. V usage is TRBV4-1 and J usage is TRBJ2-3; 9 bases fit TRBD2. The J segment lost 4 bases and the V segment lost 6 bases, leaving 8 bases of the junction unmatched. CDR1 is MGHRA and CDR2 is YSYEKL in the germline V gene. The CDR3 is 15 amino acids.

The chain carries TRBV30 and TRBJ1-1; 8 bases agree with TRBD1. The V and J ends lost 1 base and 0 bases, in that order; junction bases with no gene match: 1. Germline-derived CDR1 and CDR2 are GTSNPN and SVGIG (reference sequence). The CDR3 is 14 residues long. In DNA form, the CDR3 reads TGTGCCTGGAGTGAGGGACAGGTGAACACTGAAGCTTTCTTT. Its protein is CAWSEGQVNTEAFF.

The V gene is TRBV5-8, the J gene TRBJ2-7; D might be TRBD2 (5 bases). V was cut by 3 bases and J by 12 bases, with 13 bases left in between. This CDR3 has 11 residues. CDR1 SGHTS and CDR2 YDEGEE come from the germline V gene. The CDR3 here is CASSSREGRYF. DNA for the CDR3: TGTGCCAGCAGCTCCCGGGAAGGAAGGTACTTC.

This CDR3 is CASSQHQAGGPNEQFF. The DNA for the CDR3 is TGCGCCAGCAGCCAGCACCAAGCGGGGGGGCCGAATGAGCAGTTCTTC. The chain carries TRBV4-3 and TRBJ2-1, with TRBD2 matching over 10 bases. Germline V gives CDR1 LGHNA, CDR2 YSLEER. This CDR3 spans 16 amino acids. V shed 3 bases, J shed 7 bases, and the junction held 9 bases outside the gene matches.

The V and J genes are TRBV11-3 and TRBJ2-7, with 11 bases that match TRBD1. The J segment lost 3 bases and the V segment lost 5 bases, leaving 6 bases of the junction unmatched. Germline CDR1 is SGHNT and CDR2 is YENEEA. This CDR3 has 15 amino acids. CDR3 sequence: CASSMSGTGGYEQYF. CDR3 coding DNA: TGTGCCAGCAGCATGTCCGGGACAGGGGGCTACGAGCAGTACTTC. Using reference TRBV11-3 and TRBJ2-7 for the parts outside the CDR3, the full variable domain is EAGVVQSPRYKIIEKKQPVAFWCNPISGHNTLYWYLQNLGQGPELLIRYENEEAVDDSQLPKDRFSAERLKGVDSTLKIQPAELGDSAVYLCASSMSGTGGYEQYFGPGTRLTVT.

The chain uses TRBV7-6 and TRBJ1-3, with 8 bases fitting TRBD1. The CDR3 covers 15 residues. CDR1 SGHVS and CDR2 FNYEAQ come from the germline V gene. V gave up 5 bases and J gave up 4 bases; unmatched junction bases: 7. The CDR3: CASSTSTGAGNTIYF. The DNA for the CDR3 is TGTGCCAGCAGCACGTCGACAGGGGCGGGAAACACCATATATTTT.

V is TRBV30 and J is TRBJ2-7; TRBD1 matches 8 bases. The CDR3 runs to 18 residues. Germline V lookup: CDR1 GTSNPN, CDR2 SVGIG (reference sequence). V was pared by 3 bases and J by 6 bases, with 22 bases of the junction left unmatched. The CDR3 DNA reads TGTGCCTGGAGCGTAAGGACAGGGAGAGGGTCTCGGACTCTCGAGCAGTACTTC. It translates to CAWSVRTGRGSRTLEQYF. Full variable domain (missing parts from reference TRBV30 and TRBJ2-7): SQTIHQWPATLVQPVGSPLSLECTVEGTSNPNLYWYRQAAGRGLQLLFYSVGIGQISSEVPQNLSASRPQDRQFILSSKKLLLSDSGFYLCAWSVRTGRGSRTLEQYFGPGTRLTVT.

The DNA for the CDR3 is TGTGCCAGCAGCCAGATGGACAGGCTCTACGAGCAGTACTTC. It translates to CASSQMDRLYEQYF. The chain recombines TRBV14 with TRBJ2-7; 7 bases agree with TRBD1. Germline trimming cut 3 bases from V and 3 bases from J; bases unmatched to any gene: 5. The CDR3 consists of 14 residues. CDR1 and CDR2 from the germline V gene are SGHDN and FVKESK. The variable domain in full, with the rest retrieved from reference TRBV14 and TRBJ2-7, is EAGVTQFPSHSVIEKGQTVTLRCDPISGHDNLYWYRRVMGKEIKFLLHFVKESKQDESGMPNNRFLAERTGGTYSTLKVQPAELEDSGVYFCASSQMDRLYEQYFGPGTRLTVT.

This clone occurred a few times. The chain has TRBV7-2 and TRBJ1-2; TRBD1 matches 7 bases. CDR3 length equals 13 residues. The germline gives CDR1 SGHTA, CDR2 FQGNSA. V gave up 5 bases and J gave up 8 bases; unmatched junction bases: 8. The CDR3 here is CASSQGTVLGYTF. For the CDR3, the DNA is TGTGCCAGCAGCCAAGGGACAGTCCTGGGCTACACCTTC.

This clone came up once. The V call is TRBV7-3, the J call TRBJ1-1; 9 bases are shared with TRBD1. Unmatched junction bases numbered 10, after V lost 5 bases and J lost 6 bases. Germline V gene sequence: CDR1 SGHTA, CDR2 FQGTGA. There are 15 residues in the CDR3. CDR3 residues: CASSPWGQGRSEAFF. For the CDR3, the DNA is TGTGCCAGCAGCCCTTGGGGACAGGGAAGGTCTGAAGCTTTCTTT.